Shown below are 8 T cell receptor beta chains from a single sample sequenced in a study of blood T cell repertoires in COVID-19. Generated by immunoSEQ multiplex PCR, the TCRdb table keeps only in-frame clones and is missing some. The top ten hold around 2.5% of the sample, which has roughly 240,000 clones, around 89% seen once. Sequencing was performed on PBMCs or T cells enriched from blood (not recorded which). The receptors here all came from a woman in her thirties or forties with acute COVID-19.

This chain uses TRBV6-2 or TRBV6-3 with TRBJ1-2; 8 positions match TRBD1. The CDR3 length is 15 residues. Germline assignment: CDR1 MNHEY and CDR2 SVGEGT. Trimming removed 0 bases from V and 5 bases from J; junction bases left unmatched: 5. In nucleotides, the CDR3 is TGTGCCAGCAGTTACTCGCAGGGGGCTACGTATGGCTACACCTTC. Protein product: CASSYSQGATYGYTF.

V and J are TRBV11-3 and TRBJ1-5, with a weak D call TRBD1 (5 bases). Germline V gene data show CDR1 as SGHNT and CDR2 as YENEEA. Deletions cut 6 bases from V and 0 bases from J, with 15 bases between. The CDR3 totals 16 residues. The CDR3 protein is CASRLCRGNSNQPQHF. In nucleotides, the CDR3 is TGTGCCAGCAGATTATGCCGGGGGAATAGCAATCAGCCCCAGCATTTT.

This rearrangement joins TRBV19 to TRBJ2-1, with TRBD2 matching 11 bases. The length of the CDR3 is 15 residues. In germline, CDR1 is LNHDA, CDR2 SQIVND (reference sequence). Losses at the gene ends were 3 bases for V and 6 bases for J; bases not matched to a gene: 4. The CDR3 DNA sequence: TGTGCCAGTAGTATTGGGCTAGCGGGAGGCAATGAGCAGTTCTTC. Translation gives CASSIGLAGGNEQFF.

V and J are TRBV18 and TRBJ2-3; TRBD1 might be the D (6 bases). V dropped 6 bases and J dropped 4 bases, with 17 bases sitting between them. The CDR3 totals 15 residues. CDR1 is KGHSH and CDR2 is LQKENI in the germline V gene. The CDR3: CASSNLQGGADTQYF. CDR3 bases: TGTGCCAGCTCCAACTTACAGGGTGGGGCAGATACGCAGTATTTT.

The table lists this clone with a few counts. The CDR3 protein is CASSPGLAGGRDTQYF. The CDR3 DNA sequence: TGTGCCAGCAGTCCAGGACTAGCGGGGGGTCGAGATACGCAGTATTTT. The chain has TRBV7-9 and TRBJ2-3; 14 bases map to TRBD2. The CDR3 loop spans 16 amino acids. The J segment lost 5 bases and the V segment lost 6 bases, leaving 7 bases of the junction unmatched. The germline V gene encodes CDR1 SEHNR and CDR2 FQNEAQ (reference sequence).

This sequence joins TRBV4-3 and TRBJ1-2; TRBD1 is a possible D gene (5 bases). CDR1 is LGHNA, CDR2 YSLEER, per germline. This CDR3 comprises 16 residues. V lost 1 base to trimming and J lost 1 base, with 13 bases between them. CDR3 DNA sequence: TGCGCCAGCAGCCAAGCGTTCGACAGACTTAACTATGGCTACACCTTC. Translated: CASSQAFDRLNYGYTF.

This chain joins TRBV19 and TRBJ1-6; 8 bases fit TRBD1. This CDR3 has 15 amino acids. CDR1 is LNHDA and CDR2 is SQIVND in the germline V gene (reference sequence). V was pared by 5 bases and J by 7 bases, with 7 bases of the junction left unmatched. Written as DNA, the CDR3 is TGTGCCAGTAGTTTTGGGCGGGACAGGAATTCACCCCTCCACTTT. Protein product: CASSFGRDRNSPLHF.

The chain recombines TRBV7-2 with TRBJ2-1; D is possibly TRBD2 (5 bases). The CDR3 runs 13 residues. Trimming left V 1 base short and J 4 bases short, with 5 bases between. Looked up from germline, CDR1 is SGHTA and CDR2 is FQGNSA. The DNA of the CDR3 is TGTGCCAGCAGCTTAGGGGAGTACAATGAGCAGTTCTTC. Amino acids: CASSLGEYNEQFF.